This T cell receptor (beta chain) is drawn from a study of cytomegalovirus exposure and HLA in healthy donors. CDR3 length: 17 residues. The V gene end was trimmed by 7 bases and the J gene end by 2 bases; junction bases not matched to a gene: 14. CDR1 MNHEY and CDR2 SMNVEV come from the germline V gene (reference sequence). Vbeta (60) and Jbeta (13) primers were used in the PCR. Repertoires were generated with immunoSEQ multiplex PCR, while TCRdb's copy carries only in-frame clones and drops some. Of tens of thousands of clones listed, approximately 80% were seen once; the top ten hold roughly 4%. This receptor was taken from a man under 40 in good health and CMV-seronegative. The sequenced material came from PBMCs. V is TRBV27 and J is TRBJ1-1; 9 bases match TRBD1. CDR3 nucleotides: TGTGCCAGCACCGACCTCCGGACAGGGGCTATTAACACTGAAGCTTTCTTT. The encoded protein is CASTDLRTGAINTEAFF.